The 25 T cell receptor beta chains below come from one sample, sequenced in a study of blood T cells in healthy people across ages. Using a J-beta primer mix together with a sample-barcoded 5' primer, a second PCR was run for roughly 7 to 12 cycles. MiXCR was run by TCRdb on the 5' RACE reads, yielding one entry per CDR3 protein. The sample lists some 780,000 distinct CDR3 sequences; 56% were seen once. Sequencing input: blood. The receptors were gathered from a man in his forties in good health.

The chain combines TRBV28 with TRBJ2-1; D gene unclear. V gave up 2 bases and J gave up 10 bases, with 15 bases separating them. CDR3 length equals 14 residues. Per germline, CDR1 MDHEN and CDR2 SYDVKM. The CDR3 spells CASSLIPTIEEQFF. The CDR3 nucleotides read TGTGCCAGCAGTTTAATACCCACCATCGAGGAGCAGTTCTTC.

The rearrangement joins TRBV7-2 to TRBJ2-3; D call uncertain. Germline V gives CDR1 SGHTA, CDR2 FQGNSA. V lost 2 bases to trimming and J lost 6 bases, with 18 bases between them. The CDR3 is made up of 16 amino acids. The DNA of the CDR3 is TGTGCCAGCAGCTTAAGGGTGGGCCCTTGGACGGATACGCAGTATTTT. This encodes CASSLRVGPWTDTQYF.

The chain couples TRBV7-8 to TRBJ2-4; 8 bases map to TRBD2. The CDR3 runs 15 residues. Per germline, CDR1 SGHVS and CDR2 FQNEAQ. After removal of 3 bases from V and 8 bases from J, the junction contained 9 bases not matched to a gene. Here the CDR3 reads CASSFYTGGPYIQYF. CDR3 DNA: TGTGCCAGCAGCTTTTATACGGGAGGGCCCTACATTCAGTACTTC.

In its sample, this clonotype was seen a few times. The chain is built from TRBV10-3 and TRBJ1-5; 7 nucleotides align to TRBD1. Germline lookup yields CDR1 ENHRY and CDR2 SYGVKD. CDR3 size: 14 residues. After removal of 11 bases from V and 0 bases from J, the junction contained 7 bases not matched to a gene. The CDR3 is CAASTGNSNQPQHF. The CDR3 region has the DNA TGTGCCGCTTCGACAGGGAATAGCAATCAGCCCCAGCATTTT.

The chain recombines TRBV20-1 with TRBJ1-4, with D possibly being TRBD1 (5 bases). Between the trimmed V and J ends, which lost 5 bases and 7 bases, there was a span of 17 bases. Germline values: CDR1 DFQATT, CDR2 SNEGSKA (reference sequence). This CDR3 contains 14 residues. The CDR3 nucleotides read TGCAGTGCTCCCCCCCCAGGGCGGTTTGAAAAACTGTTTTTT. Protein product: CSAPPPGRFEKLFF.

This chain connects TRBV7-8 to TRBJ2-3; D unresolved. Trimming removed 5 bases from V and 3 bases from J, with 18 bases in between. Germline V gene data show CDR1 as SGHVS and CDR2 as FQNEAQ. This CDR3 has 16 amino acids. The CDR3 region has the DNA TGTGCCAGCAGCCCTGAAGTGGTAGGGATAACAGATACGCAGTATTTT. Translated: CASSPEVVGITDTQYF.

V is TRBV14 and J is TRBJ1-2; D unclear. CDR1 is SGHDN, CDR2 FVKESK, per germline. The CDR3 loop spans 13 amino acids. Trimming took 4 bases from V and 4 from J, leaving 10 bases between them. As DNA, the CDR3 is TGTGCCAGCAGCCCAATATGGGGCTATGGCTACACCTTC. Translation gives CASSPIWGYGYTF.

This chain's CDR3 is CASSGAYSNQPQHF. For the CDR3, the DNA is TGTGCCAGCAGCGGAGCTTATAGCAATCAGCCCCAGCATTTT. The chain employs TRBV7-2 and TRBJ1-5, with D uncertain. The germline gives CDR1 SGHTA, CDR2 FQGNSA. This CDR3 comprises 14 residues. Deletions cut 5 bases from V and 0 bases from J, with 8 bases between.

This clonotype came up many times. The chain recombines TRBV20-1 with TRBJ1-5, with TRBD1 matching over 9 bases. V gave up 2 bases and J gave up 3 bases; unmatched junction bases: 2. CDR3 length: 14 amino acids. Germline CDR1 and CDR2: DFQATT and SNEGSKA (reference sequence). CDR3 in DNA: TGCAGTGCTAGACGGGACAGGGTCAATCAGCCCCAGCATTTT. This sequence encodes CSARRDRVNQPQHF.

The rearrangement links TRBV4-2 to TRBJ2-6; tentative D call: TRBD2 (6 bases). The CDR3 spans 17 residues. CDR1 is LGHNA, CDR2 YNFKEQ, per germline. V dropped 0 bases and J dropped 0 bases, with 9 bases sitting between them. The DNA of the CDR3 is TGTGCCAGCAGCCAAGAGGAGGGAAACTCTGGGGCCAACGTCCTGACTTTC. It codes for CASSQEEGNSGANVLTF.

This clonotype was observed at least ten times. This chain uses TRBV7-2 with TRBJ2-5; D not certain. The CDR3 is made up of 13 amino acids. Trimming cost V 3 bases and J 3 bases, with 8 bases left between them. Germline V gene data show CDR1 as SGHTA and CDR2 as FQGNSA. For the CDR3, the DNA is TGTGCCAGCAGCTTCTGGGGAAAAGAGACCCAGTACTTC. This gives the protein CASSFWGKETQYF.

The V call is TRBV20-1, the J call TRBJ2-5, with 7 bases matching TRBD1. TRBJ2-7 matches the DNA end more closely, so the J call is doubtful. This CDR3 contains 14 residues. Germline V gene lookup returns CDR1 DFQATT and CDR2 SNEGSKA (reference sequence). The CDR3 reads CSARSDRVLYEQYF. The CDR3 DNA follows: TGCAGTGCTAGATCAGACAGGGTTCTCTACGAGCAGTACTTC.

The V and J genes are TRBV29-1 and TRBJ1-6; the D is unclear. V shed 3 bases and J shed 12 bases, with 9 bases lying between them. The length of the CDR3 is 11 residues. Per the germline V gene, CDR1 is SQVTM and CDR2 is ANQGSEA. The CDR3 coding sequence is TGCAGCGTTGAGGGTCCGGGACCCCTCCACTTT. Its translation: CSVEGPGPLHF.

The chain carries TRBV20-1 and TRBJ2-3; perhaps TRBD2 as D (5 bases). Germline V gene data show CDR1 as DFQATT and CDR2 as SNEGSKA (reference sequence). The CDR3 covers 13 residues. The CDR3 DNA is TGCAGCGACGCGGGCCCTGGGACAGATACGCAGTATTTT. As protein: CSDAGPGTDTQYF.

The table lists this clonotype with a count of one. This chain connects TRBV7-2 to TRBJ1-2, with 9 bases that match TRBD1. V shed 4 bases, J shed 4 bases, and the junction held 4 bases outside the gene matches. The germline CDR1 and CDR2 sequences are SGHTA and FQGNSA. The CDR3 covers 14 residues. DNA of the CDR3: TGTGCCAGCAGCTATGGACAGGGGTCCTATGGCTACACCTTC. Its translation: CASSYGQGSYGYTF.

V usage is TRBV7-9 and J usage is TRBJ1-1, with D unresolved. The V gene's germline CDR1 is SEHNR and CDR2 FQNEAQ (reference sequence). V lost 0 bases and J lost 6, with 2 bases in between. This CDR3 is built from 11 residues. CDR3 in amino acids: CASSLAPEAFF. In DNA form, the CDR3 reads TGTGCCAGCAGCTTAGCCCCTGAAGCTTTCTTT.

This clonotype occurred once. This rearrangement joins TRBV10-3 to TRBJ1-5, with a tentative D call TRBD1 (5 bases). V lost 2 bases, J lost 2 bases, and 10 bases lay in between. This CDR3 contains 15 residues. CDR1 is ENHRY and CDR2 is SYGVKD in the germline V gene. Written as DNA, the CDR3 is TGTGCCATCAGTGAGAGGGACCTCGGCAATCAGCCCCAGCATTTT. Translated, it gives CAISERDLGNQPQHF.

V and J are TRBV24-1 and TRBJ2-3, with D unresolved. Trimming left V 6 bases short and J 6 bases short, with 18 bases between. Germline assignment: CDR1 KGHDR and CDR2 SFDVKD. The CDR3 is made up of 15 amino acids. The CDR3 is CATSSPGLSTDTQYF. The DNA for the CDR3 is TGTGCCACCAGTTCGCCAGGCCTATCCACTGATACGCAGTATTTT.

Worth noting for this clonotype: A much larger clone lies one base from this, so it may be a read error. The chain couples TRBV9 to TRBJ2-7; 7 bases are a match to TRBD2. The CDR3 totals 15 residues. CDR1 is SGDLS and CDR2 is YYNGEE in the germline V gene. The V segment lost 0 bases and the J segment 4 bases; nucleotides outside the gene matches: 7. This CDR3 reads CASSVAGGSGYEQYF. The DNA of the CDR3 is TGTGCCAGCAGCGTAGCCGGCGGGAGTGGGTACGAGCAGTACTTC.

This clonotype was found a few times. The V gene is TRBV4-1, the J gene TRBJ2-1; 8 bases align to TRBD1. The CDR3 has 15 amino acids. V gave up 4 bases and J gave up 2 bases; unmatched junction bases: 4. Looked up from germline, CDR1 is MGHRA and CDR2 is YSYEKL. The CDR3 region is CASSPQGDTYNEQFF. The CDR3 DNA sequence: TGCGCCAGCAGCCCACAGGGGGACACCTACAATGAGCAGTTCTTC.

The chain recombines TRBV5-1 with TRBJ2-3; D may be TRBD2 (6 bases). Trimming removed 4 bases at V and 0 bases at J, with 12 bases between. Germline V gives CDR1 SGHRS, CDR2 YFSETQ. This CDR3 comprises 15 residues. The chain's CDR3 is CASSLTSLSTDTQYF. The CDR3 DNA is TGCGCCAGCAGCCTCACTAGCCTAAGCACAGATACGCAGTATTTT. Based on the CDR3 plus reference TRBV5-1 and TRBJ2-3, the full variable domain is KAGVTQTPRYLIKTRGQQVTLSCSPISGHRSVSWYQQTPGQGLQFLFEYFSETQRNKGNFPGRFSGRQFSNSRSEMNVSTLELGDSALYLCASSLTSLSTDTQYFGPGTRLTVL.

CDR3 loop: CAARPQDILTDTQYF. The DNA for the CDR3 is TGTGCCGCGCGACCCCAGGACATCTTAACAGATACGCAGTATTTT. The V and J genes are TRBV6-5 and TRBJ2-3; D is perhaps TRBD1 (5 bases). Trimming left V 11 bases short and J 3 bases short, with 21 bases between. CDR1 is MNHEY, CDR2 SVGAGI, per germline. The CDR3 spans 15 residues.

This clonotype has more than one count but fewer than ten. The chain is built from TRBV27 and TRBJ2-3, with D possibly TRBD1 on 6 matching bases. Per germline, CDR1 MNHEY and CDR2 SMNVEV (reference sequence). The CDR3 is made up of 15 amino acids. V was shortened by 6 bases and J by 5 bases, with 18 bases between the two germline ends. Written as DNA, the CDR3 is TGTGCCAGCAGCCCGGGACGTCAGGGGCGAGATACGCAGTATTTT. As protein: CASSPGRQGRDTQYF.

The V call is TRBV9, the J call TRBJ2-6; a possible D gene is TRBD2 (5 bases). The CDR3 totals 19 residues. Trimming took 0 bases from V and 0 from J, leaving 16 bases between them. Germline V gene data show CDR1 as SGDLS and CDR2 as YYNGEE. The CDR3 DNA reads as TGTGCCAGCAGCGTAGCCCCTAACGGGGAACTCTCTGGGGCCAACGTCCTGACTTTC. Translated: CASSVAPNGELSGANVLTF.

V is TRBV27 and J is TRBJ2-1, with TRBD2 as a possible D gene (7 bases). CDR3 size: 15 residues. The germline V gene encodes CDR1 MNHEY and CDR2 SMNVEV (reference sequence). V shed 2 bases and J shed 3 bases, with 11 bases lying between them. As DNA, the CDR3 is TGTGCCAGCAGTTTAGGTAGGGGGGGCTACAATGAGCAGTTCTTC. It translates to CASSLGRGGYNEQFF.